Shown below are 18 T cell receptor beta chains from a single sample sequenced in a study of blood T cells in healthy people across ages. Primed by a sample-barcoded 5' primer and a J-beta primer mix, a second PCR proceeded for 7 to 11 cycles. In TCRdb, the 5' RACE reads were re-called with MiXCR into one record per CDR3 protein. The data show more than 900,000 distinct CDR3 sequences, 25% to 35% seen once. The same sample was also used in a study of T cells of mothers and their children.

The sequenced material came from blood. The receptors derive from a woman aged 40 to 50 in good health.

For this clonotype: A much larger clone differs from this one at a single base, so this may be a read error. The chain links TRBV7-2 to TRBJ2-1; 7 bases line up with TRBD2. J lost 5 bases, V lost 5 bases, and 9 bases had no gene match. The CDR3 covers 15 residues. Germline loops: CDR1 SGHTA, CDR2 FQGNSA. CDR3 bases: TGTGCCAGCAGCCCGTGGGGACTATCCAACAATGAGCAGTTCTTC. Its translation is CASSPWGLSNNEQFF.

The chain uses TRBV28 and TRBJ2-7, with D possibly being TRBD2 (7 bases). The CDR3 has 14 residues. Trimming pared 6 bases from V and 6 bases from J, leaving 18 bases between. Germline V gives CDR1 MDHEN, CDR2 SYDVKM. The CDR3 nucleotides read TGTGCCAGCAGCCGACCCGGGGGGCCGCTCGAGCAGTACTTC. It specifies CASSRPGGPLEQYF. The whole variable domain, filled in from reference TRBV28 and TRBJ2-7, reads DVKVTQSSRYLVKRTGEKVFLECVQDMDHENMFWYRQDPGLGLRLIYFSYDVKMKEKGDIPEGYSVSREKKERFSLILESASTNQTSMYLCASSRPGGPLEQYFGPGTRLTVT.

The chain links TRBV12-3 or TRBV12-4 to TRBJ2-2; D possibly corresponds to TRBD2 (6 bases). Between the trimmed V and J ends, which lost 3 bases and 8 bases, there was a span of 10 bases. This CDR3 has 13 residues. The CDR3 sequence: CASSFPSGGELFF. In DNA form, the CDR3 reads TGTGCCAGCAGTTTCCCGAGCGGGGGGGAGCTGTTTTTT.

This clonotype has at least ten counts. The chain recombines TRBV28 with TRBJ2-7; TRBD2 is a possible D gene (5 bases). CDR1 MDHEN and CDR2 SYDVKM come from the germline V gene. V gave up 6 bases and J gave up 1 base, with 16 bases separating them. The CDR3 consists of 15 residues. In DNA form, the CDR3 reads TGTGCCAGCAGCCCGGGGATTTTGGTATCCTACGAGCAGTACTTC. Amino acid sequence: CASSPGILVSYEQYF. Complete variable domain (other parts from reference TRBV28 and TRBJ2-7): DVKVTQSSRYLVKRTGEKVFLECVQDMDHENMFWYRQDPGLGLRLIYFSYDVKMKEKGDIPEGYSVSREKKERFSLILESASTNQTSMYLCASSPGILVSYEQYFGPGTRLTVT.

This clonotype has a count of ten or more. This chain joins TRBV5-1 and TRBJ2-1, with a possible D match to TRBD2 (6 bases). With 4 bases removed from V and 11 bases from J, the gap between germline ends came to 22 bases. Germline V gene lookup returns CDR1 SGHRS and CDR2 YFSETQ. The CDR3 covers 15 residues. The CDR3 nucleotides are TGCGCCAGCAGCACGGGACTCGTGATAGATAGGAAGCAGTTCTTC. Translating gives CASSTGLVIDRKQFF.

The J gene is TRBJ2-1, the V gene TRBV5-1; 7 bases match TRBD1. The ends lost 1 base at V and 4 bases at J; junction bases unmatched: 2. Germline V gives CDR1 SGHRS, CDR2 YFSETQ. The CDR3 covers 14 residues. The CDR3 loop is CASSLTDRYNEQFF. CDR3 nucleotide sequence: TGCGCCAGCAGCTTGACGGACAGGTACAATGAGCAGTTCTTC.

The DNA of the CDR3 is TGTGCCAGCAGTTTAAATTTCGCCTCCTACGAGCAGTACTTC. This encodes CASSLNFASYEQYF. V and J are TRBV28 and TRBJ2-7; unclear D gene. The CDR3 length is 14 residues. In germline, CDR1 is MDHEN, CDR2 SYDVKM. The ends were cut back, 2 bases at V and 0 bases at J, with 8 bases in the middle. The full variable domain, its missing parts supplied by reference TRBV28 and TRBJ2-7, is DVKVTQSSRYLVKRTGEKVFLECVQDMDHENMFWYRQDPGLGLRLIYFSYDVKMKEKGDIPEGYSVSREKKERFSLILESASTNQTSMYLCASSLNFASYEQYFGPGTRLTVT.

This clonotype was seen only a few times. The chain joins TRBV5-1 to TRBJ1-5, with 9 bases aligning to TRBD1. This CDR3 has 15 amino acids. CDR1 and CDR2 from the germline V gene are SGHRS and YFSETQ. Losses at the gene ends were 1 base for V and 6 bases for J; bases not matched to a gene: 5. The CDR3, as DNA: TGCGCCAGCAGCTTGAGGACAGGGGCGGGTCAGCCCCAGCATTTT. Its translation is CASSLRTGAGQPQHF.

The CDR3 here is CASSPKQGPLSYEQYF. The CDR3 region has the DNA TGTGCCAGCAGCCCCAAACAGGGTCCTTTGTCCTACGAGCAGTACTTC. The chain joins TRBV7-9 to TRBJ2-7, with D maybe TRBD1 (6 bases). Trimming stripped 5 bases from V and 1 base from J, with 18 bases between. Germline CDR1 reads SEHNR; CDR2 reads FQNEAQ (reference sequence). This CDR3 is built from 16 residues.

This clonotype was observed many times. Here the CDR3 DNA reads TGCAGCGTACTGGGGTACACCTACGAGCAGTACTTC. Translating gives CSVLGYTYEQYF. The genes are TRBV29-1 and TRBJ2-7; D is uncertain. Looked up from germline, CDR1 is SQVTM and CDR2 is ANQGSEA. Deletions cut 6 bases from V and 2 bases from J, with 11 bases between. The CDR3 totals 12 residues.

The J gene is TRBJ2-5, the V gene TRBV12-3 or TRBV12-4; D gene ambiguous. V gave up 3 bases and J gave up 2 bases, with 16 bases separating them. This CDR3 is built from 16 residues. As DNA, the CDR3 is TGTGCCAGCAGTTTGATAAAGGGTGCCGGGCAAGAGACCCAGTACTTC. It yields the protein CASSLIKGAGQETQYF.

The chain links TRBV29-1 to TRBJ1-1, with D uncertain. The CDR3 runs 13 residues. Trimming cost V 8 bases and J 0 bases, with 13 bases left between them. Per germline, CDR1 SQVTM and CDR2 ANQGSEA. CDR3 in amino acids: CSLREDLNTEAFF. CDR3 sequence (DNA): TGCAGCCTCCGAGAGGACCTGAACACTGAAGCTTTCTTT. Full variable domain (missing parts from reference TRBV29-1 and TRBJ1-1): SAVISQKPSRDICQRGTSLTIQCQVDSQVTMMFWYRQQPGQSLTLIATANQGSEATYESGFVIDKFPISRPNLTFSTLTVSNMSPEDSSIYLCSLREDLNTEAFFGQGTRLTVV.

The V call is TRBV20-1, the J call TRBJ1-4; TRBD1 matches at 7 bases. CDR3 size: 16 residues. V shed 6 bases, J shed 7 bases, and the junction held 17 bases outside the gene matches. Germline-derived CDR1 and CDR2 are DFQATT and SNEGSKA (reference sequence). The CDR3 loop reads CSATTAGGGGIEKLFF. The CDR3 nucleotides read TGCAGTGCCACAACGGCCGGGGGAGGGGGCATTGAAAAACTGTTTTTT.

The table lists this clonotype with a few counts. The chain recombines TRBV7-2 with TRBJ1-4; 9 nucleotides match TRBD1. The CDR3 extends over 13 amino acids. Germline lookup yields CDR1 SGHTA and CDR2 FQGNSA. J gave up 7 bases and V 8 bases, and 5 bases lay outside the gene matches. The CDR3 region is CASGQGNREKLFF. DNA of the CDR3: TGTGCCAGCGGACAGGGGAATCGTGAAAAACTGTTTTTT.

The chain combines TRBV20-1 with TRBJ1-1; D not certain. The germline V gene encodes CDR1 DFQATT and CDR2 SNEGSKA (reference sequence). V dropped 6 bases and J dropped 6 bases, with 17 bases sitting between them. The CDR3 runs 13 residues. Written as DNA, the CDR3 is TGCAGTGCACCCCTCAACAGCGCCCCTGAAGCTTTCTTT. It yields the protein CSAPLNSAPEAFF.

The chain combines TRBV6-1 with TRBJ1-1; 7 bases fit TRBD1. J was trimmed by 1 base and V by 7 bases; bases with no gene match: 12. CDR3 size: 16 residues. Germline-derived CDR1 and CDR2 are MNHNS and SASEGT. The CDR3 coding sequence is TGTGCCAGCACTGACAGGGTCCCCTATGGGAACACTGAAGCTTTCTTT. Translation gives CASTDRVPYGNTEAFF.

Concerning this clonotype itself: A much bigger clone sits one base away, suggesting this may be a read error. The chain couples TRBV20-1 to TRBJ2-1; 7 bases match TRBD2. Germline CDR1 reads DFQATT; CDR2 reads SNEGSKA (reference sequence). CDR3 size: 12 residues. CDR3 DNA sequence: TGCAGGGCCCCGACTAGCCTCGATGAGCAGTTCTTC. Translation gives CRAPTSLDEQFF.

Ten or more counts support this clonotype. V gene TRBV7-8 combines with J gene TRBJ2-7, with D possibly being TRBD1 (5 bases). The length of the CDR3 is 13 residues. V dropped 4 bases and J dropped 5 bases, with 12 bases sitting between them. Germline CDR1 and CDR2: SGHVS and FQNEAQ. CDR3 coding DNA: TGTGCCAGCAGCTCCAGGGTAGGGAACGAGCAGTACTTC. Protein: CASSSRVGNEQYF.